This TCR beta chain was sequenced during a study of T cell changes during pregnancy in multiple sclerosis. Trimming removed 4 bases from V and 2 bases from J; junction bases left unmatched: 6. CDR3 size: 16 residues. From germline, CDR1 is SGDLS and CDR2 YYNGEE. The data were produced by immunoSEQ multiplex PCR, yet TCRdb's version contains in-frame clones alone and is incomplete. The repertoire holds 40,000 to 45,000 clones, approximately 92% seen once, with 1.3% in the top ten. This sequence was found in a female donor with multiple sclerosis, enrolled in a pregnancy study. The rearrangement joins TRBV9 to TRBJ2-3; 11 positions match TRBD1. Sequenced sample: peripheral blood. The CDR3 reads CASSTGTGGFTDTQYF. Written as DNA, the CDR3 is TGTGCCAGCAGCACCGGGACAGGGGGGTTCACAGATACGCAGTATTTT.